One and the same sample provided the 31 T cell receptor beta chains below, sequenced in a study of shared clonotypes between healthy human individuals. Sequenced by immunoSEQ multiplex PCR; TCRdb stores in-frame clones only, minus some. Found here are 2 million to 2.5 million clones, roughly 91% of them singletons; the top ten hold about 1.8%. Naive-designated CD8 cells lacked CD45RO, were positively enriched for CCR7, and omitted terminally differentiated effector memory CD45RA+ cells. The sequenced sample consisted of naive CD8+ T cells from PBMCs. The receptor source for this set is a man aged 18-30 years in good health. Some clones in this sample may be carry-over from other donors' samples.

This chain uses TRBV27 with TRBJ2-7, with 10 bases that match TRBD2. V dropped 3 bases and J dropped 7; count of bases not matched to a gene: 3. This CDR3 region has 13 residues. The germline V gene encodes CDR1 MNHEY and CDR2 SMNVEV (reference sequence). CDR3 protein: CASSLPGLAEQYF. In DNA form, the CDR3 reads TGTGCCAGCAGTTTGCCGGGACTAGCGGAGCAGTACTTC.

This chain connects TRBV7-6 to TRBJ2-3, with no clear D. Germline assignment: CDR1 SGHVS and CDR2 FNYEAQ. The CDR3 covers 13 residues. Trimming removed 5 bases from V and 6 bases from J, with 12 bases in between. The CDR3 coding sequence is TGTGCCAGCAGCCGGACGTTTCCTGATACGCAGTATTTT. This translates into CASSRTFPDTQYF.

The V gene is TRBV10-3, the J gene TRBJ2-7; 9 positions match TRBD2. Germline CDR1 reads ENHRY; CDR2 reads SYGVKD. After removal of 1 base from V and 0 bases from J, the junction contained 7 bases not matched to a gene. This CDR3 has 17 residues. CDR3 nucleotides: TGTGCCATCAGTGAGTTATCTATTAGCGGGAGCTCCTACGAGCAGTACTTC. This translates into CAISELSISGSSYEQYF.

V and J are TRBV28 and TRBJ1-2; 7 bases are shared with TRBD1. The ends lost 3 bases at V and 7 bases at J; junction bases unmatched: 11. The CDR3 consists of 15 residues. In germline, CDR1 is MDHEN, CDR2 SYDVKM. CDR3 region: CASSLVTGSRSGYTF. DNA for the CDR3: TGTGCCAGCAGTTTGGTGACAGGGTCCAGGAGTGGCTACACCTTC.

The chain couples TRBV30 to TRBJ2-7; D is possibly TRBD1 (5 bases). Germline CDR1 is GTSNPN and CDR2 is SVGIG (reference sequence). The CDR3 length is 14 residues. V gave up 5 bases and J gave up 2 bases, with 16 bases separating them. The CDR3: CAWGASPIPYEQYF. The CDR3 bases are TGTGCCTGGGGGGCCAGTCCCATCCCCTACGAGCAGTACTTC.

Concerning this clone itself: Other DNA sequences within the sample encode an identical CDR3. J is TRBJ2-2 and V is TRBV6-5; D gene unclear. Trimming took 5 bases from V and 4 from J, leaving 5 bases between them. Germline V gives CDR1 MNHEY, CDR2 SVGAGI. The CDR3 extends over 12 amino acids. The CDR3 is CASSLSTGELFF. The CDR3 bases are TGTGCCAGCAGTCTTTCCACCGGGGAGCTGTTTTTT.

The count of this clone is one. This chain links TRBV7-9 with TRBJ1-2, with TRBD1 matching over 9 bases. CDR3 length equals 14 residues. Germline CDR1 reads SEHNR; CDR2 reads FQNEAQ (reference sequence). The V and J ends lost 2 bases and 8 bases, in that order; junction bases with no gene match: 6. The CDR3 reads CASSLRDRVSGYTF. The CDR3 DNA reads TGTGCCAGCAGCTTAAGGGACAGGGTCTCCGGCTACACCTTC.

This rearrangement joins TRBV7-2 to TRBJ2-5; D ambiguous. The germline V and J ends were trimmed by 4 bases and 13 bases, with 13 bases remaining between them. This CDR3 is 11 amino acids long. Per the germline V gene, CDR1 is SGHTA and CDR2 is FQGNSA. CDR3 sequence (DNA): TGTGCCAGCAGCTCCCCCCAGCGTTGGTACTTC. Translating it yields CASSSPQRWYF.

The chain links TRBV25-1 to TRBJ2-5; D unresolved. V was trimmed by 1 base and J by 2 bases, leaving 11 bases between them. Looked up from germline, CDR1 is MGHDK and CDR2 is SYGVNS. The CDR3 consists of 15 residues. DNA of the CDR3: TGTGCCAGCAGTGAATTAAAAACAGTACAAGAGACCCAGTACTTC. Protein: CASSELKTVQETQYF.

Only one count was recorded for this clone. The gene calls are TRBV5-6 and TRBJ1-1; D perhaps matches TRBD1 (5 bases). Germline CDR1 SGHDT, CDR2 YYEEEE. This CDR3 spans 14 amino acids. Deletions cut 0 bases from V and 10 bases from J, with 16 bases between. The CDR3 DNA follows: TGTGCCAGCAGCTTGGGGGACTCAACAAGAACAGCTTTCTTT. Translating gives CASSLGDSTRTAFF.

The V gene is TRBV10-3, the J gene TRBJ2-2, with a weak D call TRBD1 (6 bases). Trimming removed 1 base from V and 7 bases from J, with 13 bases in between. This CDR3 comprises 15 residues. CDR1 and CDR2 (germline): ENHRY, SYGVKD. The CDR3 region has the DNA TGTGCCATCAGTGAGTTCAGGGGCCAGAACGGGGAGCTGTTTTTT. This translates into CAISEFRGQNGELFF.

This chain links TRBV5-4 with TRBJ2-5; TRBD2 is a possible D gene (6 bases). Germline values: CDR1 SGHNT, CDR2 YYREEE (reference sequence). The CDR3 contains 16 residues. Trimming left V 2 bases short and J 5 bases short, with 19 bases between. The CDR3 DNA sequence: TGTGCCAGCAGCTTATACAGTGGGGGGTATAGGGAGACCCAGTACTTC. Residues: CASSLYSGGYRETQYF. The complete variable domain, with remaining parts taken from reference TRBV5-4 and TRBJ2-5, reads ETGVTQSPTHLIKTRGQQVTLRCSSQSGHNTVSWYQQALGQGPQFIFQYYREEENGRGNFPPRFSGLQFPNYSSELNVNALELDDSALYLCASSLYSGGYRETQYFGPGTRLLVL.

This clone appeared a few times. The gene calls are TRBV14 and TRBJ2-5; 10 positions match TRBD2. V shed 4 bases, J shed 5 bases, and the junction held 10 bases outside the gene matches. The CDR3 length is 16 residues. CDR1 and CDR2 (germline): SGHDN, FVKESK. The CDR3 nucleotides read TGTGCCAGCAGCCTTCAAGCGGGAGGGGCCTGGGAGACCCAGTACTTC. Protein product: CASSLQAGGAWETQYF.

The chain recombines TRBV10-2 with TRBJ1-5; D is possibly TRBD1 (6 bases). This CDR3 region has 13 residues. V gave up 7 bases and J gave up 6 bases, with 13 bases separating them. Germline V CDR1 and CDR2: WSHSY, SAAADI. The CDR3 coding sequence is TGCGCCAGCAACAGGGTTTGGGGTCAGCCCCAGCATTTT. Residues: CASNRVWGQPQHF.

V gene TRBV7-9 combines with J gene TRBJ2-7, with 8 bases that match TRBD2. The CDR3 loop spans 16 amino acids. The germline gives CDR1 SEHNR, CDR2 FQNEAQ (reference sequence). The ends lost 2 bases at V and 2 bases at J; junction bases unmatched: 8. The CDR3 DNA is TGTGCCAGCAGCTTATTCCCGGGACTAGAGGCCTACGAGCAGTACTTC. Its protein is CASSLFPGLEAYEQYF.

This rearrangement joins TRBV6-6 to TRBJ2-5, with 7 bases that match TRBD2. The germline gives CDR1 MNHNY, CDR2 SVGAGI (reference sequence). This CDR3 has 13 residues. Trimming at V came to 6 bases and at J to 3 bases, leaving 4 bases not matched to a gene. CDR3 region: CASSAGGKETQYF. The CDR3 DNA follows: TGTGCCAGCAGCGCCGGGGGGAAAGAGACCCAGTACTTC.

V is TRBV7-3 and J is TRBJ2-1; 11 nucleotides agree with TRBD2. Per the germline V gene, CDR1 is SGHTA and CDR2 is FQGTGA. This CDR3 has 19 amino acids. With 2 bases clipped from V and 1 base from J, the junction kept 10 bases outside the gene matches. CDR3 DNA: TGTGCCAGCAGCTTACCTAGCGGGAGGAGGAGGTTTTCCTACAATGAGCAGTTCTTC. Its translation: CASSLPSGRRRFSYNEQFF.

This rearrangement joins TRBV6-5 to TRBJ2-7; D may be TRBD1 (5 bases). This CDR3 contains 15 residues. V lost 5 bases and J 3 bases, leaving 17 bases between the germline ends. Germline CDR1 is MNHEY and CDR2 is SVGAGI. In DNA, the CDR3 is TGTGCCAGCAGTATCGACAGCCCGCTCGACTACGAGCAGTACTTC. Residues: CASSIDSPLDYEQYF.

The chain uses TRBV5-1 and TRBJ1-2; weak D call: TRBD1 (5 bases). CDR3 length equals 14 residues. V lost 8 bases to trimming and J lost 1 base, with 15 bases between them. The germline V gene has CDR1 SGHRS and CDR2 YFSETQ. This chain's CDR3 is CASGGTGVNYGYTF. Here the CDR3 DNA reads TGCGCCAGTGGAGGAACAGGAGTTAACTATGGCTACACCTTC.

This chain joins TRBV2 and TRBJ1-5; no reliable D call. The germline V gene has CDR1 SNHLY and CDR2 FYNNEI. The V end was cut by 2 bases, the J end by 2 bases, with 13 bases between. The CDR3 extends over 16 amino acids. The CDR3 coding sequence is TGTGCCAGCAGTGAATTTGGGTCAGCAGGCAATCAGCCCCAGCATTTT. This translates into CASSEFGSAGNQPQHF.

The chain has TRBV6-1 and TRBJ1-4; D not resolved. This CDR3 has 14 residues. CDR1 MNHNS and CDR2 SASEGT come from the germline V gene. Trimming left V 2 bases short and J 8 bases short, with 12 bases between. CDR3 residues: CASSESTEEEKLFF. The CDR3 DNA reads TGTGCCAGCAGTGAATCTACGGAGGAGGAAAAACTGTTTTTT.

This clone was seen once. The chain combines TRBV6-5 with TRBJ2-1; 7 nucleotides align to TRBD1. The V and J ends lost 4 bases and 4 bases, in that order; junction bases with no gene match: 7. Germline V gene data show CDR1 as MNHEY and CDR2 as SVGAGI. The CDR3 covers 15 residues. The CDR3 loop reads CASSSIQGPYNEQFF. The DNA for the CDR3 is TGTGCCAGCAGTTCAATACAGGGGCCTTACAATGAGCAGTTCTTC.

The chain is built from TRBV2 and TRBJ1-3; D is undetermined. The CDR3 totals 13 residues. Trimming shortened V by 5 bases and J by 4 bases, and 9 bases separated the two germline ends. CDR1 and CDR2 from the germline V gene are SNHLY and FYNNEI. DNA for the CDR3: TGTGCCAGCAGTCTTCCGGAGGGAAACACCATATATTTT. This translates into CASSLPEGNTIYF.

J is TRBJ2-3 and V is TRBV28, with 7 nucleotides matching TRBD2. V gave up 7 bases and J gave up 2 bases; unmatched junction bases: 6. Germline V gene lookup returns CDR1 MDHEN and CDR2 SYDVKM. This CDR3 comprises 14 residues. The chain's CDR3 is CASNLAENTDTQYF. The CDR3 coding sequence is TGTGCCAGCAACCTAGCGGAAAACACAGATACGCAGTATTTT. The full variable domain, completed using reference TRBV28 and TRBJ2-3, is DVKVTQSSRYLVKRTGEKVFLECVQDMDHENMFWYRQDPGLGLRLIYFSYDVKMKEKGDIPEGYSVSREKKERFSLILESASTNQTSMYLCASNLAENTDTQYFGPGTRLTVL.

The chain links TRBV27 to TRBJ2-1; weak D call: TRBD2 (6 bases). Trimming pared 5 bases from V and 10 bases from J, leaving 18 bases between. The CDR3 length is 14 residues. The germline gives CDR1 MNHEY, CDR2 SMNVEV (reference sequence). The CDR3 bases are TGTGCCAGCAGTGCGAGGGACTCCTACTGGGAGCAGTTCTTC. It is translated as CASSARDSYWEQFF.

The rearrangement uses TRBV4-1 and TRBJ1-2; tentatively, D is TRBD1 (6 bases). Germline CDR1 MGHRA, CDR2 YSYEKL. V was pared by 4 bases and J by 0 bases, with 15 bases between. CDR3 length: 16 residues. CDR3 amino acids: CASSPRGSASNYGYTF. The CDR3 DNA follows: TGCGCCAGCAGCCCAAGGGGGTCAGCCTCTAACTATGGCTACACCTTC.

CDR3 coding DNA: TGTGCCAGCAGCTATGACAGGGGCAACGAGCAGTACTTC. Its translation is CASSYDRGNEQYF. This chain uses TRBV13 with TRBJ2-7; 8 bases are shared with TRBD1. The length of the CDR3 is 13 residues. Germline CDR1 is PRHDT and CDR2 is FYEKMQ (reference sequence). V lost 4 bases and J lost 5; bases outside the gene matches: 4. The variable domain in full, completed from reference TRBV13 and TRBJ2-7, reads AAGVIQSPRHLIKEKRETATLKCYPIPRHDTVYWYQQGPGQDPQFLISFYEKMQSDKGSIPDRFSAQQFSDYHSELNMSSLELGDSALYFCASSYDRGNEQYFGPGTRLTVT.

This clone was recorded a few times. V usage is TRBV6-5 and J usage is TRBJ1-5; possible D gene TRBD1, 5 bases. Germline assignment: CDR1 MNHEY and CDR2 SVGAGI. The V end lost 0 bases, the J end lost 9 bases, and 12 bases lay between the germline ends. The length of the CDR3 is 14 residues. In DNA form, the CDR3 reads TGTGCCAGCAGTTACTCGAGGGGAATCAGGCCCCAGCATTTT. Translated: CASSYSRGIRPQHF.

This clone was observed once. Mismatch with germline at one junction end may stem from a read error. The chain combines TRBV10-3 with TRBJ1-1; 7 bases match TRBD1. Germline CDR1 is ENHRY and CDR2 is SYGVKD. CDR3 size: 15 residues. CDR3 sequence (DNA): TGTGCCATCAGTGCCGGGACAGTCCTGAAGACTGAAGCTTTCTTT. Protein: CAISAGTVLKTEAFF.

The chain recombines TRBV27 with TRBJ1-5; unclear D gene. V was trimmed by 3 bases and J by 7 bases, leaving 13 bases between them. The CDR3 runs 14 residues. Germline lookup yields CDR1 MNHEY and CDR2 SMNVEV (reference sequence). The CDR3 protein is CASSFLGVGQPQHF. The CDR3 nucleotides read TGTGCCAGCAGTTTTCTAGGCGTAGGGCAGCCCCAGCATTTT.

V usage is TRBV14 and J usage is TRBJ1-3, with D perhaps TRBD1 (5 bases). Germline V gene lookup returns CDR1 SGHDN and CDR2 FVKESK. The V gene lost 6 bases and the J gene lost 0 bases, with 12 bases spanning the gap. The CDR3 runs 15 residues. The DNA of the CDR3 is TGTGCCAGCAGTCCGGACATATTCTCTGGAAACACCATATATTTT. Its translation: CASSPDIFSGNTIYF.